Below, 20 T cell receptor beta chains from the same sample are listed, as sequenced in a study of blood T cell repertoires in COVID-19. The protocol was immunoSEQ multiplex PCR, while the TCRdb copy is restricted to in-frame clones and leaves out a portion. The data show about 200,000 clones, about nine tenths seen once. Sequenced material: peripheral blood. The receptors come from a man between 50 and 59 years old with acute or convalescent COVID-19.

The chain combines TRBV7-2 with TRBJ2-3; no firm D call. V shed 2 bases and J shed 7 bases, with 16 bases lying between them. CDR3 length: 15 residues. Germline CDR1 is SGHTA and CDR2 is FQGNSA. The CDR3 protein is CASSLSASLVNTQYF. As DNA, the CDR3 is TGTGCCAGCAGCTTATCCGCGTCTTTGGTGAATACGCAGTATTTT.

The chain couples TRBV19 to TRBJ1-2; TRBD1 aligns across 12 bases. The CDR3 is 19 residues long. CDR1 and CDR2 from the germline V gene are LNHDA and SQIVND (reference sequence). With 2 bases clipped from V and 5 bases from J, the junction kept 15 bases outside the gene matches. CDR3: CASSIPRDRGRTSFYGYTF. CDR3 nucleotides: TGTGCCAGTAGTATACCCCGGGACAGGGGGCGCACGAGTTTTTATGGCTACACCTTC. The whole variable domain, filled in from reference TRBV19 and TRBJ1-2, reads DGGITQSPKYLFRKEGQNVTLSCEQNLNHDAMYWYRQDPGQGLRLIYYSQIVNDFQKGDIAEGYSVSREKKESFPLTVTSAQKNPTAFYLCASSIPRDRGRTSFYGYTFGSGTRLTVV.

The CDR3 DNA sequence: TGCGCCAGCAGCTCGATTCCGGGACAGGGCTCTGGAAACACCATATATTTT. It yields the protein CASSSIPGQGSGNTIYF. This chain links TRBV5-1 with TRBJ1-3; 9 positions match TRBD1. This CDR3 has 17 amino acids. Losses at the gene ends were 3 bases for V and 0 bases for J; bases not matched to a gene: 7. Germline CDR1 is SGHRS and CDR2 is YFSETQ.

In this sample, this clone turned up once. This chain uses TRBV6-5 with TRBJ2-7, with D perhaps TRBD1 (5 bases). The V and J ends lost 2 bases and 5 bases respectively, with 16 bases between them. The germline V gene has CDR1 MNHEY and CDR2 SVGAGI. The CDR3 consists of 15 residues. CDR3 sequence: CASSYRGRTFDEQYF. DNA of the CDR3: TGTGCCAGCAGTTACAGGGGCAGGACCTTCGACGAGCAGTACTTC.

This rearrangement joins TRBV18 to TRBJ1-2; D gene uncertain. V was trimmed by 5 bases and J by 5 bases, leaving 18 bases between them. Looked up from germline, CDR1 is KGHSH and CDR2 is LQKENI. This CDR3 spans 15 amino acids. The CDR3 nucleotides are TGTGCCAGCTCATCGGGGTCTACTTTTCTTTATGGCTACACCTTC. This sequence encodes CASSSGSTFLYGYTF.

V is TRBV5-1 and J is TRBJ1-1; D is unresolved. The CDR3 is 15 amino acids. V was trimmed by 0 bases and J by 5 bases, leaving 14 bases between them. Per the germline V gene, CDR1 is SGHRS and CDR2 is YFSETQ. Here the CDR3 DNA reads TGCGCCAGCAGCTTGGAAGGAAATAGAGGGACTGAAGCTTTCTTT. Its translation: CASSLEGNRGTEAFF.

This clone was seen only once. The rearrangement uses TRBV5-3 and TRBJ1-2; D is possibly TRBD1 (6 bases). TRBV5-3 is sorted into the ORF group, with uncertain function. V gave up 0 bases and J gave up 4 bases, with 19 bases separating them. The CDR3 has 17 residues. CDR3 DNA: TGTGCCAGAAGCTTGGTAAGGGCAGGGGAAAATCGCTATGGCTACACCTTC. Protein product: CARSLVRAGENRYGYTF.

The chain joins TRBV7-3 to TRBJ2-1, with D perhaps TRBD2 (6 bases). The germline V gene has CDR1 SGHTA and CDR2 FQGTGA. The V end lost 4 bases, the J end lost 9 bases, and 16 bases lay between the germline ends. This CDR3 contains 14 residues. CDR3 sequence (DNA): TGTGCCAGCAGCTCGGGGGACCCCAGGGCTGAGCAGTTCTTC. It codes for CASSSGDPRAEQFF.

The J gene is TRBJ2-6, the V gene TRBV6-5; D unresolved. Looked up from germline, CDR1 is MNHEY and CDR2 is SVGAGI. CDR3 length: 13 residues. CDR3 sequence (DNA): TGTGTTTGTAGGAGCTCTGGGGCCAACGTCCTGACTTTC. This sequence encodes CVCRSSGANVLTF.

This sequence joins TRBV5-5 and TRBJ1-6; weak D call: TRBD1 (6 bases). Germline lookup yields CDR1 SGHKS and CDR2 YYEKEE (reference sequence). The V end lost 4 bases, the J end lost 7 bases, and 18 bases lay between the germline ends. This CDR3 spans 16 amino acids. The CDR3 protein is CASSETGTTTNSPLHF. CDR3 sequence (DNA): TGTGCCAGCAGCGAAACCGGGACAACAACCAATTCACCCCTCCACTTT.

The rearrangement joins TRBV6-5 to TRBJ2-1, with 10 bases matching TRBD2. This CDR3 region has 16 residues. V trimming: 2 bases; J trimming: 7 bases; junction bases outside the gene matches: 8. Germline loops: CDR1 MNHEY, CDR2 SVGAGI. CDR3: CASSYTYSGGLNEQFF. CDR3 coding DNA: TGTGCCAGCAGTTACACATATAGCGGGGGGCTTAATGAGCAGTTCTTC.

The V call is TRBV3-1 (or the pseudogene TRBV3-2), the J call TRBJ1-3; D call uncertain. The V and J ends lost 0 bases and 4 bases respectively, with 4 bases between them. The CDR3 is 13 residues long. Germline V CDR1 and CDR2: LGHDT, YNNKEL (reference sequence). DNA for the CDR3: TGTGCCAGCAGCCAAGAGGCAGGAAACACCATATATTTT. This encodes CASSQEAGNTIYF.

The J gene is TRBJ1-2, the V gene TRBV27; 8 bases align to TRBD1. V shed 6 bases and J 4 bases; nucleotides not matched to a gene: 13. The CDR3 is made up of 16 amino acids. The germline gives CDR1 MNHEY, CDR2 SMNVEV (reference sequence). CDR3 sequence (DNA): TGTGCCAGCAGACCTTCTGGACAGGGTCGGAGCTATGGCTACACCTTC. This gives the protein CASRPSGQGRSYGYTF.

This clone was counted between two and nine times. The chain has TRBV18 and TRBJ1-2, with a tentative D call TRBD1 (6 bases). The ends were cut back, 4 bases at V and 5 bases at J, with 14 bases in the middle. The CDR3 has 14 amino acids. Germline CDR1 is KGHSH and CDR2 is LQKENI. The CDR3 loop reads CASSRSTGGYGYTF. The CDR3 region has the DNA TGTGCCAGCTCACGCTCGACAGGCGGATATGGCTACACCTTC.

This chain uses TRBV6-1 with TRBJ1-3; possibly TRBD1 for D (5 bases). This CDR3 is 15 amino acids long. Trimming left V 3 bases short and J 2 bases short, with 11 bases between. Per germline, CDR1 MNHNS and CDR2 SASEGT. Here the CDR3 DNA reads TGTGCCAGCAGTGACCAAGGGGTTGCTGGAAACACCATATATTTT. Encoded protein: CASSDQGVAGNTIYF.

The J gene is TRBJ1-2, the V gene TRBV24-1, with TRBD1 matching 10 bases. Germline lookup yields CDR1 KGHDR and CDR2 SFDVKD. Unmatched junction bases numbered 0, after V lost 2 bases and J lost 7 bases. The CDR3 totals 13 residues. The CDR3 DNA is TGTGCCACCAGTGATTGGACAGGGGGTGGCTACACCTTC. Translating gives CATSDWTGGGYTF.

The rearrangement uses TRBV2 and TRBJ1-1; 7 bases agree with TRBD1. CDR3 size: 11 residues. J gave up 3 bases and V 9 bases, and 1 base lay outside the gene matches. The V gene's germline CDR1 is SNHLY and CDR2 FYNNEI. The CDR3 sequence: CASGTDTEAFF. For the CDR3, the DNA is TGTGCCAGTGGGACAGACACTGAAGCTTTCTTT. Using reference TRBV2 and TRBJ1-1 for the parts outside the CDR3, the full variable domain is EPEVTQTPSHQVTQMGQEVILRCVPISNHLYFYWYRQILGQKVEFLVSFYNNEISEKSEIFDDQFSVERPDGSNFTLKIRSTKLEDSAMYFCASGTDTEAFFGQGTRLTVV.

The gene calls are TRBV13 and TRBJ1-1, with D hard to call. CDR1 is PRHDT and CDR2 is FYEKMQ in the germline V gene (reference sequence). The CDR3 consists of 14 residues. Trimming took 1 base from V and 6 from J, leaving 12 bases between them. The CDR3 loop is CASSLEGASPEAFF. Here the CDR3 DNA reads TGTGCCAGCAGCTTAGAGGGAGCGTCACCTGAAGCTTTCTTT.

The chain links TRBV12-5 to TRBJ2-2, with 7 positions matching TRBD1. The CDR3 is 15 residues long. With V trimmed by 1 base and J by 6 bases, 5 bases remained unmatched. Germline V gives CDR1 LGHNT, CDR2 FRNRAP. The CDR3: CASGLGDRASGELFF. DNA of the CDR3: TGTGCTAGTGGTTTGGGTGACAGGGCGTCCGGGGAGCTGTTTTTT.

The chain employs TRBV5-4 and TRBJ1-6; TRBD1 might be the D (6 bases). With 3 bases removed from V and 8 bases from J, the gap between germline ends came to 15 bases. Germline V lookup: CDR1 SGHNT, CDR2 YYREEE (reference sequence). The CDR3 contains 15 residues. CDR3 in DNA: TGTGCCAGCAGCTCCCTACAGGGCAGGGATTCACCCCTCCACTTT. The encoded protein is CASSSLQGRDSPLHF. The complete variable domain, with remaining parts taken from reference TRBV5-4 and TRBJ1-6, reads ETGVTQSPTHLIKTRGQQVTLRCSSQSGHNTVSWYQQALGQGPQFIFQYYREEENGRGNFPPRFSGLQFPNYSSELNVNALELDDSALYLCASSSLQGRDSPLHFGNGTRLTVT.